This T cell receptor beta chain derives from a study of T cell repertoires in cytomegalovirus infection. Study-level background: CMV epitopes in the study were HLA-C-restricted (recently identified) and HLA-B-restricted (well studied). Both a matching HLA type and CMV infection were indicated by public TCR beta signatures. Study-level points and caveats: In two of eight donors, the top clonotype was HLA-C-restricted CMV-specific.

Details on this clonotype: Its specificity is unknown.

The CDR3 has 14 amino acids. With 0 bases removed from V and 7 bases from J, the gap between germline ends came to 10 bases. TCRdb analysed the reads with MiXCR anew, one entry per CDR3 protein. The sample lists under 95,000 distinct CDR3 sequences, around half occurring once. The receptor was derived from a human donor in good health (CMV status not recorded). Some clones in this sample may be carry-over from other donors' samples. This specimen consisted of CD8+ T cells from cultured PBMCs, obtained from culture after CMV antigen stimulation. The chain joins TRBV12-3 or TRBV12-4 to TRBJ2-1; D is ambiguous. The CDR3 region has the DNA TGTGCCAGCAGTTTAGCGAGCCTAGGGAATGAGCAGTTCTTC. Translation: CASSLASLGNEQFF.